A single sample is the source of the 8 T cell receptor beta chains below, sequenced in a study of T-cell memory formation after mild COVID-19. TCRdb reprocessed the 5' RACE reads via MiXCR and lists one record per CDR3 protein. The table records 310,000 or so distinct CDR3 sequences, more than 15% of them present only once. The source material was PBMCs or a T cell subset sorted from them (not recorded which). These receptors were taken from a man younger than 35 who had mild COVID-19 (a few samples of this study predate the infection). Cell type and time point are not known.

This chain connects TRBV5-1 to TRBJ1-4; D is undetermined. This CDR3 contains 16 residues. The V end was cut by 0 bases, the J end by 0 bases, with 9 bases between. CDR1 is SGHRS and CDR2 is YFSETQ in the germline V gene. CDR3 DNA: TGCGCCAGCAGCTTGGGGTCGGCGGCAACTAATGAAAAACTGTTTTTT. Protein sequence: CASSLGSAATNEKLFF.

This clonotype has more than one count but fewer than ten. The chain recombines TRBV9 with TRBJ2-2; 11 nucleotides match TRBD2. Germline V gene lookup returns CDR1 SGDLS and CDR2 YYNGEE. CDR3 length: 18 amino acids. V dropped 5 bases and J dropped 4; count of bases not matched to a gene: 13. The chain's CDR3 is CASSQQQLAGATTGELFF. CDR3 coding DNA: TGTGCCAGCAGTCAACAACAACTAGCGGGGGCCACCACCGGGGAGCTGTTTTTT.

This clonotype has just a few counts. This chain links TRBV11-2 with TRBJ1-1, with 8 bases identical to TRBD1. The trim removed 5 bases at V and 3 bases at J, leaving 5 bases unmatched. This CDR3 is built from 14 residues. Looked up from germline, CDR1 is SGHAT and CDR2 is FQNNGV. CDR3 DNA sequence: TGTGCCAGCAGCCGAGGGACAGGCCACACTGAAGCTTTCTTT. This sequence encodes CASSRGTGHTEAFF.

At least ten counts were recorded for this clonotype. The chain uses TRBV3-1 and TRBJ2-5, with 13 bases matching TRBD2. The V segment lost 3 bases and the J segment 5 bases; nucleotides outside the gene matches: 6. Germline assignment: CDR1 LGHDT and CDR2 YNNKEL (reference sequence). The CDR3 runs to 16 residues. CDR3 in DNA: TGTGCCAGCAGCCAGTGGACTAGCGGGGGAGATGAGACCCAGTACTTC. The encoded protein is CASSQWTSGGDETQYF.

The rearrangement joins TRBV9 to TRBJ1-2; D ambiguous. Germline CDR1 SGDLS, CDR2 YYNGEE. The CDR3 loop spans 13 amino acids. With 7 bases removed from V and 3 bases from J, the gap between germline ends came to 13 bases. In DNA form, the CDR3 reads TGTGCCAGCCACCGTGTGGGAGACTATGGCTACACCTTC. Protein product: CASHRVGDYGYTF.

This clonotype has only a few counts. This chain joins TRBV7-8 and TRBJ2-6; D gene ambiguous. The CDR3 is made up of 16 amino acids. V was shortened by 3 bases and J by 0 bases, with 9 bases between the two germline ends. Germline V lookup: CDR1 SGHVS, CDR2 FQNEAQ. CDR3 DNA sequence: TGTGCCAGCAGCTTCCGCGTTATCTCTGGGGCCAACGTCCTGACTTTC. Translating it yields CASSFRVISGANVLTF. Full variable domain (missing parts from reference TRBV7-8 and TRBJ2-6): GAGVSQSPRYKVAKRGQDVALRCDPISGHVSLFWYQQALGQGPEFLTYFQNEAQLDKSGLPSDRFFAERPEGSVSTLKIQRTQQEDSAVYLCASSFRVISGANVLTFGAGSRLTVL.

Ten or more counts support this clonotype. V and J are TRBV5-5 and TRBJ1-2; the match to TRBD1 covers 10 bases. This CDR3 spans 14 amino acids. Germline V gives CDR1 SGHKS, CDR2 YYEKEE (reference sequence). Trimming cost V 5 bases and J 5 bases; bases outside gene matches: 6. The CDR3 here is CASSSGTGDYGYTF. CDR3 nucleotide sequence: TGTGCCAGCAGTTCCGGGACAGGGGATTATGGCTACACCTTC.

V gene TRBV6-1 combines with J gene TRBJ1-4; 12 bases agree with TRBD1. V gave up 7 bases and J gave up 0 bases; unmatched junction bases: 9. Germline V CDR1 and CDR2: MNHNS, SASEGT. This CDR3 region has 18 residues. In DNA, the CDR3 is TGTGCCAGCAACCGGGACAGGGGGCATAGCCCAACTAATGAAAAACTGTTTTTT. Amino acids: CASNRDRGHSPTNEKLFF.